This T cell receptor beta chain was captured by sequencing in a study of blood T cells in healthy people across ages. Study findings and constraints: Relative to aged donors, long-lived donors carried more naive CD4+ cells and displayed higher diversity.

In this sample, this clonotype turned up once. Its matching antigen is unknown. This CDR3 has 15 amino acids. Trimming took 1 base from V and 4 from J, leaving 11 bases between them. Peripheral blood was drawn, approximately 10 milliliters per donor. Combining a sample-barcoded 5' primer with a J-beta primer mix, a second PCR ran for roughly 7 to 11 cycles. Every cDNA was tagged by a template-switch adaptor with 12 random nucleotides. One entry per CDR3 protein, called by TCRdb with MiXCR from the 5' RACE reads. This table holds roughly 1.9 million distinct CDR3 sequences, about two fifths found once. The sequenced sample consisted of blood. The TCR comes from a human donor in good health. V is TRBV12-3 or TRBV12-4 and J is TRBJ2-1; no definite D call. CDR3 in amino acids: CASSLDMGGYNEQFF. CDR3 DNA sequence: TGTGCCAGCAGTTTAGATATGGGCGGATACAATGAGCAGTTCTTC.